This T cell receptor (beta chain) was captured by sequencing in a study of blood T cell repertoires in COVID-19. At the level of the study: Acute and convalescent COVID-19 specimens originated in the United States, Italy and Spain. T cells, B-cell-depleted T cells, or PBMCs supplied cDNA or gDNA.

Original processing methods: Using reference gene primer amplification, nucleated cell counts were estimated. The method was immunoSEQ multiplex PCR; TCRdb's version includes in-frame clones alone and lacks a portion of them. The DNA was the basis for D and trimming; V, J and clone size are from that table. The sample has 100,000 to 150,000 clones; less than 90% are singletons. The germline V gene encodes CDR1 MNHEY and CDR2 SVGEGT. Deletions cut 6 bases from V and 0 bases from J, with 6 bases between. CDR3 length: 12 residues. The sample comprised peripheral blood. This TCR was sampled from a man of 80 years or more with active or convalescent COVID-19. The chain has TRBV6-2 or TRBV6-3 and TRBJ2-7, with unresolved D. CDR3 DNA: TGTGCCAGCAGCCGTAACTCCTACGAGCAGTACTTC. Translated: CASSRNSYEQYF.